A single sample is the source of the 19 T cell receptor beta chains below, sequenced in a study of control samples from healthy donors and cancer patients. Method: immunoSEQ multiplex PCR; TCRdb's copy keeps in-frame clones and lacks some. The sample holds roughly 95,000 clones, around 88% seen once. Sequencing was performed on blood. Every receptor here comes from a man younger than 45 in good health.

The genes are TRBV19 and TRBJ2-7, with 11 bases lining up with TRBD2. Germline V lookup: CDR1 LNHDA, CDR2 SQIVND (reference sequence). The CDR3 consists of 14 residues. V gave up 7 bases and J gave up 6 bases; unmatched junction bases: 8. CDR3 region: CASMRTSGSLEQYF. In DNA, the CDR3 is TGTGCCAGTATGAGAACTAGCGGGAGTCTCGAGCAGTACTTC.

The chain uses TRBV5-5 and TRBJ1-6, with 9 bases identical to TRBD1. The trim removed 3 bases at V and 4 bases at J, leaving 5 bases unmatched. From germline, CDR1 is SGHKS and CDR2 YYEKEE (reference sequence). The CDR3 has 16 residues. Here the CDR3 DNA reads TGTGCCAGCAGCTACGGACAGGGGCCGTATAATTCACCCCTCCACTTT. Translating gives CASSYGQGPYNSPLHF.

The rearrangement joins TRBV14 to TRBJ2-3; 9 bases align to TRBD2. V shed 1 base and J 4 bases; nucleotides not matched to a gene: 6. The germline gives CDR1 SGHDN, CDR2 FVKESK. The CDR3 consists of 16 residues. The CDR3 coding sequence is TGTGCCAGCAGCCAAGGCAGGGTAGCGGGAGCAGATACGCAGTATTTT. Amino acid sequence: CASSQGRVAGADTQYF. Using reference TRBV14 and TRBJ2-3 for the parts outside the CDR3, the full variable domain is EAGVTQFPSHSVIEKGQTVTLRCDPISGHDNLYWYRRVMGKEIKFLLHFVKESKQDESGMPNNRFLAERTGGTYSTLKVQPAELEDSGVYFCASSQGRVAGADTQYFGPGTRLTVL.

The rearrangement uses TRBV10-2 and TRBJ2-1; D is undetermined. CDR3 length equals 14 residues. V was clipped by 4 bases and J by 3 bases, with 10 bases between them. In germline, CDR1 is WSHSY, CDR2 SAAADI. For the CDR3, the DNA is TGCGCCAGCAGTGTAAGGGTAAGCTACAATGAGCAGTTCTTC. Protein sequence: CASSVRVSYNEQFF.

The rearrangement links TRBV11-2 to TRBJ2-7; 9 nucleotides match TRBD2. The CDR3 is made up of 15 amino acids. The J segment lost 6 bases and the V segment lost 1 base, leaving 7 bases of the junction unmatched. Germline CDR1 is SGHAT and CDR2 is FQNNGV. For the CDR3, the DNA is TGTGCCAGCAGCTTAGTTCATCCAGCGGGAGGCGAGCAGTACTTC. Amino acid sequence: CASSLVHPAGGEQYF.

The V gene is TRBV7-2, the J gene TRBJ2-1, with 7 bases lining up with TRBD2. Germline loops: CDR1 SGHTA, CDR2 FQGNSA. The V and J ends lost 8 bases and 0 bases, in that order; junction bases with no gene match: 4. The CDR3 is made up of 14 amino acids. The chain's CDR3 is CASSLAPSYNEQFF. CDR3 DNA sequence: TGTGCCAGCTCACTAGCGCCCTCCTACAATGAGCAGTTCTTC.

The CDR3 DNA sequence: TGTGCCAGCAGTCAAAACGTACAGACAATGGGAATTCACACCGGGGAGCTGTTTTTT. This codes for CASSQNVQTMGIHTGELFF. The rearrangement links TRBV7-3 to TRBJ2-2, with D hard to call. V was shortened by 6 bases and J by 3 bases, with 26 bases between the two germline ends. CDR1 is SGHTA, CDR2 FQGTGA, per germline. The CDR3 sequence is 19 residues long.

The V call is TRBV6-5, the J call TRBJ1-1, with a weak D call TRBD1 (6 bases). V gave up 8 bases and J gave up 5 bases, with 15 bases separating them. The germline V gene encodes CDR1 MNHEY and CDR2 SVGAGI. The CDR3 length is 13 residues. The CDR3 sequence: CASGGHPGTEAFF. CDR3 nucleotides: TGTGCCAGCGGGGGACACCCCGGGACTGAAGCTTTCTTT.

This chain joins TRBV19 and TRBJ2-1; no clear D. Germline V gene sequence: CDR1 LNHDA, CDR2 SQIVND (reference sequence). This CDR3 has 15 amino acids. Deletions cut 4 bases from V and 4 bases from J, with 14 bases between. This CDR3 reads CASSTRAAEYNEQFF. The CDR3 DNA follows: TGTGCCAGTAGTACCCGCGCGGCCGAATACAATGAGCAGTTCTTC.

The rearrangement joins TRBV27 to TRBJ1-5; D call uncertain. Trimming left V 6 bases short and J 9 bases short, with 12 bases between. CDR3 length: 12 amino acids. In germline, CDR1 is MNHEY, CDR2 SMNVEV (reference sequence). The CDR3 nucleotides are TGTGCCAGCAGGACTTTTCAAGGGCCCCAGCATTTT. Its translation is CASRTFQGPQHF.

The chain combines TRBV19 with TRBJ2-1; 9 positions match TRBD2. V lost 3 bases and J lost 3; bases outside the gene matches: 12. Germline V gives CDR1 LNHDA, CDR2 SQIVND (reference sequence). This CDR3 has 18 residues. The CDR3 loop reads CASSIARGLAGNYNEQFF. The CDR3 DNA follows: TGTGCCAGTAGTATCGCCCGGGGTCTAGCGGGGAACTACAATGAGCAGTTCTTC.

The CDR3 sequence: CASGLSTGTVPYEQYF. CDR3 coding DNA: TGTGCTAGTGGTTTGTCAACCGGGACAGTACCCTACGAGCAGTACTTC. The genes are TRBV12-5 and TRBJ2-7; 7 nucleotides line up with TRBD1. Germline CDR1 and CDR2: LGHNT and FRNRAP. Trimming at V came to 2 bases and at J to 2 bases, leaving 9 bases not matched to a gene. This CDR3 is built from 16 residues.

The chain links TRBV2 to TRBJ1-6; D is unclear. The CDR3 totals 12 residues. V lost 6 bases and J lost 10, with 10 bases in between. The germline CDR1 and CDR2 sequences are SNHLY and FYNNEI. CDR3 in amino acids: CASSRLSSPLHF. The CDR3 DNA sequence: TGTGCCAGCAGCCGTCTCTCCTCACCCCTCCACTTT.

The chain joins TRBV5-1 to TRBJ1-2; tentatively, D is TRBD1 (5 bases). V lost 4 bases and J lost 7, with 17 bases in between. CDR3 length: 14 amino acids. The germline V gene has CDR1 SGHRS and CDR2 YFSETQ. The CDR3 is CASSLGTAPPGYTF. The CDR3 DNA is TGCGCCAGCAGCCTGGGGACGGCTCCGCCTGGCTACACCTTC.

The rearrangement joins TRBV5-5 to TRBJ2-1, with TRBD2 matching 10 bases. V lost 4 bases, J lost 9 bases, and 7 bases stayed unmatched. This CDR3 is 14 amino acids long. The germline V gene encodes CDR1 SGHKS and CDR2 YYEKEE (reference sequence). This CDR3 is CASSLTSGWSEQFF. CDR3 nucleotides: TGTGCCAGCAGCCTGACTAGCGGGTGGAGTGAGCAGTTCTTC.

This chain uses TRBV7-3 with TRBJ2-1; the D gene is possibly TRBD1 (6 bases). CDR1 is SGHTA, CDR2 FQGTGA, per germline. CDR3 length equals 13 residues. Trimming removed 4 bases at V and 12 bases at J, with 16 bases between. CDR3 bases: TGTGCCAGCAGCTCTCAGGGGACCCCGGCGCAGTTCTTC. Protein sequence: CASSSQGTPAQFF. Full variable domain (remainder filled in from reference TRBV7-3 and TRBJ2-1): GAGVSQTPSNKVTEKGKYVELRCDPISGHTALYWYRQSLGQGPEFLIYFQGTGAADDSGLPNDRFFAVRPEGSVSTLKIQRTERGDSAVYLCASSSQGTPAQFFGPGTRLTVL.

The chain employs TRBV11-3 and TRBJ1-4; 8 nucleotides align to TRBD1. V lost 4 bases and J lost 6; bases outside the gene matches: 4. The germline V gene has CDR1 SGHNT and CDR2 YENEEA. This CDR3 spans 14 amino acids. The CDR3 protein is CASSSRGPDEKLFF. In nucleotides, the CDR3 is TGTGCCAGCAGCTCCAGGGGGCCTGATGAAAAACTGTTTTTT.

This clone was seen only a few times. V usage is TRBV3-1 (or the pseudogene TRBV3-2) and J usage is TRBJ1-4; D is unresolved. V dropped 10 bases and J dropped 8 bases, with 17 bases sitting between them. In germline, CDR1 is LGHDT, CDR2 YNNKEL (reference sequence). There are 13 residues in the CDR3. The DNA of the CDR3 is TGTGCCAATAACTCGGGGTTAAGGGAAAAACTGTTTTTT. Translation: CANNSGLREKLFF.

As concerns this clone: The junction departs from the called germline gene at one end, perhaps through a read error. V usage is TRBV6-5 and J usage is TRBJ2-7, with D maybe TRBD1 (7 bases). Germline V gene data show CDR1 as MNHEY and CDR2 as SVGAGI. CDR3 size: 16 residues. As DNA, the CDR3 is TGTGCCAGCACTTACGCGGGCGGGACAGATTTCTACGAGCAGTACTTC. Translating gives CASTYAGGTDFYEQYF.